A selection of T cell receptor beta chains follows, all from one sample in a study of cytomegalovirus exposure and HLA in healthy donors. Here immunoSEQ multiplex PCR was the method, and the copy in TCRdb shows in-frame clones only, minus some. The table lists fewer than 250,000 clones, over 70% of them singletons. The sequencing input was PBMCs. The receptors come from a woman aged 25-40 years in good health and CMV-seropositive. The CDR3 runs from the conserved cysteine through the conserved F or W. The D gene is left open where the match is weak. Size tells how often a clone was seen (once, few, many) or the class of an expanded clone, and some rows leave it out.

CDR3 protein: CASSPRTELSNQPQHF
CDR3 DNA: TGTGCCAGCAGCCCGCGGACAGAACTTAGCAATCAGCCCCAGCATTTT
D gene: NA
J gene: TRBJ1-5
V gene: TRBV7-2
clone size: NA

CDR3 protein: CASSLGQGGYEQYF
CDR3 DNA: TGTGCCAGCAGTTTGGGGCAGGGGGGCTACGAGCAGTACTTC
D gene: NA
J gene: TRBJ2-7
V gene: TRBV27
clone size: NA

CDR3 protein: CASSHDRGGGQETQYF
CDR3 DNA: TGTGCCAGCTCGCACGACCGGGGGGGCGGCCAAGAGACCCAGTACTTC
D gene: TRBD2
J gene: TRBJ2-5
V gene: TRBV18
clone size: once

CDR3 protein: CASRTGGSGNTIYF
CDR3 DNA: TGTGCCTCACGGACAGGGGGCTCGGGAAACACCATATATTTT
D gene: TRBD1
J gene: TRBJ1-3
V gene: TRBV2
clone size: NA

CDR3 protein: CSVEAGANYGYTF
CDR3 DNA: TGCAGCGTTGAGGCAGGGGCGAACTATGGCTACACCTTC
D gene: NA
J gene: TRBJ1-2
V gene: TRBV29-1
clone size: once

CDR3 protein: CASSLGTGGWGTEAFF
CDR3 DNA: TGTGCCAGCAGCTTGGGGACAGGGGGCTGGGGCACTGAAGCTTTCTTT
D gene: TRBD1
J gene: TRBJ1-1
V gene: TRBV5-6
clone size: NA

CDR3 protein: CASSLDLVGQGNEQYF
CDR3 DNA: TGTGCCAGCAGCTTGGACCTCGTGGGACAGGGAAACGAGCAGTACTTC
D gene: TRBD1
J gene: TRBJ2-7
V gene: TRBV5-6
clone size: NA

CDR3 protein: CASMSDRVGAHSGNTIYF
CDR3 DNA: TGTGCCAGCATGTCAGATCGTGTGGGGGCCCACTCTGGAAACACCATATATTTT
D gene: NA
J gene: TRBJ1-3
V gene: TRBV2
clone size: NA

CDR3 protein: CASRQAHEQFF
CDR3 DNA: TGTGCCAGCAGACAGGCCCATGAGCAGTTCTTC
D gene: NA
J gene: TRBJ2-1
V gene: TRBV27
clone size: NA

CDR3 protein: CASSEERGVLNEQFF
CDR3 DNA: TGTGCCAGCAGTGAAGAACGCGGGGTTCTAAATGAGCAGTTCTTC
D gene: NA
J gene: TRBJ2-1
V gene: TRBV2
clone size: NA

CDR3 protein: CSVEGPFSGRGYTF
CDR3 DNA: TGCAGCGTTGAAGGCCCCTTTTCGGGTCGCGGCTACACCTTC
D gene: NA
J gene: TRBJ1-2
V gene: TRBV29-1
clone size: NA

CDR3 protein: CASSRGSSGNTIYF
CDR3 DNA: TGTGCCAGCAGCCGAGGAAGCTCTGGAAACACCATATATTTT
D gene: NA
J gene: TRBJ1-3
V gene: TRBV6-6
clone size: few

CDR3 protein: CASSLVGGQGEQYF
CDR3 DNA: TGTGCCAGCAGCTTAGTTGGGGGACAGGGGGAGCAGTACTTC
D gene: TRBD1
J gene: TRBJ2-7
V gene: TRBV7-6
clone size: NA